This T cell receptor (beta chain) originates from a study of cytomegalovirus exposure and HLA in healthy donors. V shed 3 bases and J shed 8 bases, with 7 bases lying between them. CDR3 length: 10 amino acids. Per germline, CDR1 DFQATT and CDR2 SNEGSKA (reference sequence). PCR was performed using 60 Vbeta and 13 Jbeta primers. Data came from immunoSEQ multiplex PCR; TCRdb stores just in-frame clones and leaves some out. The sample carries some 170,000 clones, over 75% recorded once. With regard to this clone: What it binds is not known.

Regarding the study as a whole: Later analysis demonstrated an association between a missense DCLRE1C variant and TCR beta V- and J-gene trimming. Productive status was seen about 90% or about 30% of the time for most TCR beta V segments in an earlier analysis. Some segments of the V type, notably TRBV6-2 and TRBV6-3, were excluded as indistinguishable. Available immune exposure information was restricted to CMV serostatus only.

The rearrangement uses TRBV20-1 and TRBJ1-2; D not resolved. Specimen: PBMCs. This TCR was sampled from a man between 40 and 49 years old in good health and CMV-seronegative. The CDR3, as DNA: TGCAGTGCTAGGTCCCTAGGCTACACCTTC. Its protein is CSARSLGYTF.